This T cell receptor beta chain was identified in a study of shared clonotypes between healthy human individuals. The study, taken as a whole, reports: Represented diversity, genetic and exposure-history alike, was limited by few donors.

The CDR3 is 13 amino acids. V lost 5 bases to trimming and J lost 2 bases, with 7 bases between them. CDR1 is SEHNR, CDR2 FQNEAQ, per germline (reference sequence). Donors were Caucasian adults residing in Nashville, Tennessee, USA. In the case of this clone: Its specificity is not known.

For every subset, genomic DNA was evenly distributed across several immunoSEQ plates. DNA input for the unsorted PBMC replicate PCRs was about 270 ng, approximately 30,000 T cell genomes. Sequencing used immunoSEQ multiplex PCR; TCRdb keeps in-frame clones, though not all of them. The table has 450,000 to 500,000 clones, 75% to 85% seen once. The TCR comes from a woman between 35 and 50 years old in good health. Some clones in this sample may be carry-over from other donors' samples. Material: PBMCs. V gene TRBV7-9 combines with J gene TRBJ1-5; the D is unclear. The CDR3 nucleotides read TGTGCCAGCAGCCGGACGGGCAATCAGCCCCAGCATTTT. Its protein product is CASSRTGNQPQHF.